This entry features one T cell receptor (beta chain) sequence. Its antigen remains unknown. Both 60 Vbeta primers and 13 Jbeta primers went into the PCR. Assay: immunoSEQ multiplex PCR; the TCRdb copy retains only in-frame clones and omits some. The profile shows about 210,000 clones, about 75% of them singletons. V lost 5 bases, J lost 5 bases, and 9 bases stayed unmatched. There are 14 residues in the CDR3. Germline CDR1 is SQVTM and CDR2 is ANQGSEA. The sample comes from a study of cytomegalovirus exposure and HLA in healthy donors. Study outcomes and limitations: The analysis excluded some indistinguishable V segments, including TRBV6-2 and TRBV6-3. The study carried out a later analysis of TCR beta sequences. It associated 15,000 to 20,000 of them with specific HLA alleles at a false discovery rate of 0.05.

Material: PBMCs. The receptor comes from a male donor in good health and CMV-seronegative. The chain recombines TRBV29-1 with TRBJ2-1; TRBD2 aligns across 7 bases. The CDR3 DNA is TGCAGCGTTAAGGCTAGCGGCCCACACAATGAGCAGTTCTTC. Amino acid sequence: CSVKASGPHNEQFF.